Presented here are 23 T cell receptor beta chains from one specimen sequenced in a study of blood T cell repertoires in COVID-19. Sequencing was performed with immunoSEQ multiplex PCR; in TCRdb, only in-frame clones are kept and a portion is missing. The sample contains about 110,000 clones, just over 75% of which appear only once. The specimen sequenced was peripheral blood. The receptors were gathered from a woman older than 75 with acute or convalescent COVID-19.

This chain connects TRBV2 to TRBJ2-1, with 11 nucleotides matching TRBD2. The germline V gene has CDR1 SNHLY and CDR2 FYNNEI. The CDR3 is 18 residues long. J lost 2 bases, V lost 2 bases, and 8 bases had no gene match. CDR3: CASSELATSGIAYNEQFF. The CDR3 region has the DNA TGTGCCAGCAGTGAATTGGCGACTAGCGGGATTGCCTACAATGAGCAGTTCTTC.

This chain uses TRBV27 with TRBJ1-1; 8 bases map to TRBD1. V was clipped by 5 bases and J by 6 bases; unmatched bases: 8. This CDR3 contains 14 residues. Germline loops: CDR1 MNHEY, CDR2 SMNVEV (reference sequence). CDR3 loop: CASSQQGGGAEAFF. The CDR3 DNA is TGTGCCAGCAGTCAACAGGGGGGAGGGGCTGAAGCTTTCTTT.

The chain couples TRBV6-2 or TRBV6-3 to TRBJ2-1, with 8 bases that match TRBD2. With 5 bases clipped from V and 15 bases from J, the junction kept 6 bases outside the gene matches. The CDR3 is 11 residues long. The V gene's germline CDR1 is MNHEY and CDR2 SVGEGT. CDR3 sequence (DNA): TGTGCCAGCAGTCTTAGCGGGATTCCGTTCTTC. Translating gives CASSLSGIPFF.

The chain links TRBV4-2 to TRBJ2-1; TRBD2 matches at 14 bases. V gave up 4 bases and J gave up 1 base; unmatched junction bases: 12. The CDR3 has 20 residues. Germline loops: CDR1 LGHNA, CDR2 YNFKEQ. The CDR3 DNA reads TGTGCCAGCAGCCTCACGACTAGCGGGGGGGTAAGTGGGTCCTACAATGAGCAGTTCTTC. Translation gives CASSLTTSGGVSGSYNEQFF.

The chain couples TRBV7-9 to TRBJ2-1; 9 bases agree with TRBD2. The CDR3 has 18 amino acids. The V and J ends lost 1 base and 6 bases, in that order; junction bases with no gene match: 13. Germline V gene data show CDR1 as SEHNR and CDR2 as FQNEAQ (reference sequence). The CDR3 spells CASSLGGSGSVGANEQFF. As DNA, the CDR3 is TGTGCCAGCAGCTTAGGGGGTAGCGGGAGCGTCGGGGCCAATGAGCAGTTCTTC.

The chain links TRBV19 to TRBJ1-5, with 7 positions matching TRBD1. The J segment lost 6 bases and the V segment lost 3 bases, leaving 20 bases of the junction unmatched. Germline V CDR1 and CDR2: LNHDA, SQIVND (reference sequence). CDR3 size: 19 residues. CDR3 sequence (DNA): TGTGCCAGTAGTATTGAAGGGCGAGTAAACAGGGGCGAGAGTCAGCCCCAGCATTTT. Amino acids: CASSIEGRVNRGESQPQHF.

The V gene is TRBV11-2, the J gene TRBJ1-1; 7 nucleotides align to TRBD1. The CDR3 spans 17 residues. Trimming took 0 bases from V and 1 from J; bases not matched to a gene: 8. Per germline, CDR1 SGHAT and CDR2 FQNNGV. The CDR3 loop is CASSLEGGGVKNTEAFF. In DNA form, the CDR3 reads TGTGCCAGCAGCTTAGAAGGAGGGGGCGTTAAGAACACTGAAGCTTTCTTT.

The rearrangement uses TRBV18 and TRBJ2-1; 8 bases map to TRBD2. The ends lost 0 bases at V and 1 base at J; junction bases unmatched: 8. Germline CDR1 reads KGHSH; CDR2 reads LQKENI. There are 18 residues in the CDR3. The CDR3 coding sequence is TGTGCCAGCTCACCACCTTGGACTAGCCCCCGGTCCTACAATGAGCAGTTCTTC. Residues: CASSPPWTSPRSYNEQFF.

V and J are TRBV19 and TRBJ2-7, with a weak D call TRBD2 (5 bases). CDR3 length: 15 amino acids. Germline assignment: CDR1 LNHDA and CDR2 SQIVND (reference sequence). Trimming removed 5 bases from V and 0 bases from J, with 14 bases in between. Here the CDR3 DNA reads TGTGCCAGTAGTCGTGTGTTAGCGCCCTCCTACGAGCAGTACTTC. Residues: CASSRVLAPSYEQYF.

J is TRBJ2-5 and V is TRBV9; 8 bases fit TRBD1. Germline V CDR1 and CDR2: SGDLS, YYNGEE. With V trimmed by 4 bases and J by 4 bases, 6 bases remained unmatched. CDR3 size: 14 residues. The CDR3, as DNA: TGTGCCAGCAGCCCCGGACAGGGAACAGAGACCCAGTACTTC. As protein: CASSPGQGTETQYF.

The rearrangement joins TRBV7-3 to TRBJ2-1; TRBD2 aligns across 8 bases. The CDR3 is made up of 15 amino acids. Germline V gene data show CDR1 as SGHTA and CDR2 as FQGTGA. V shed 0 bases and J 8 bases; nucleotides not matched to a gene: 6. The CDR3 DNA reads TGTGCCAGCAGCTTAACCGGGACTAGTGGCGATGAGCAGTTCTTC. This sequence encodes CASSLTGTSGDEQFF.

The rearrangement uses TRBV5-4 and TRBJ1-4, with 11 bases fitting TRBD1. From germline, CDR1 is SGHNT and CDR2 YYREEE (reference sequence). The V segment lost 3 bases and the J segment 3 bases; nucleotides outside the gene matches: 4. This CDR3 contains 16 residues. The CDR3, as DNA: TGTGCCAGCAGCTGGGGGACAGGGGGGTCTAATGAAAAACTGTTTTTT. Encoded protein: CASSWGTGGSNEKLFF. Combining the CDR3 with reference TRBV5-4 and TRBJ1-4 gives the whole variable domain ETGVTQSPTHLIKTRGQQVTLRCSSQSGHNTVSWYQQALGQGPQFIFQYYREEENGRGNFPPRFSGLQFPNYSSELNVNALELDDSALYLCASSWGTGGSNEKLFFGSGTQLSVL.

V and J are TRBV11-3 and TRBJ2-1; 10 positions agree with TRBD1. CDR1 and CDR2 (germline): SGHNT, YENEEA. The CDR3 spans 15 residues. The trim removed 4 bases at V and 9 bases at J, leaving 9 bases unmatched. CDR3 coding DNA: TGTGCCAGCAGCTCCTCCGGGACAGGGGCGATTGAGCAGTTCTTC. Translation gives CASSSSGTGAIEQFF.

The chain combines TRBV14 with TRBJ2-2, with 9 positions matching TRBD2. In germline, CDR1 is SGHDN, CDR2 FVKESK. J lost 4 bases, V lost 6 bases, and 3 bases had no gene match. CDR3 length equals 14 residues. CDR3 in amino acids: CASRLAGSTGELFF. The CDR3 DNA sequence: TGTGCCAGCAGACTAGCGGGTAGCACCGGGGAGCTGTTTTTT.

This rearrangement joins TRBV3-1 (or the pseudogene TRBV3-2) to TRBJ2-2; D gene uncertain. The CDR3 is 15 residues long. CDR1 LGHDT and CDR2 YNNKEL come from the germline V gene (reference sequence). Trimming took 1 base from V and 2 from J, leaving 8 bases between them. For the CDR3, the DNA is TGTGCCAGCAGCCAAGCCAGGATAAACACCGGGGAGCTGTTTTTT. Translating gives CASSQARINTGELFF.

The V gene is TRBV12-3 or TRBV12-4, the J gene TRBJ2-1, with no clear D. CDR3 size: 11 residues. V dropped 8 bases and J dropped 7 bases, with 9 bases sitting between them. CDR3 sequence: CASGLLNEQFF. The CDR3 DNA is TGTGCCAGCGGCCTGCTGAATGAGCAGTTCTTC.

This clone was observed a handful of times. The chain employs TRBV30 and TRBJ1-4; 7 bases are a match to TRBD1. J lost 3 bases, V lost 2 bases, and 18 bases had no gene match. CDR3 length equals 19 residues. CDR1 is GTSNPN, CDR2 SVGIG, per germline (reference sequence). The CDR3: CAWSSRSGGFWAPNEKLFF. The CDR3 nucleotides read TGTGCCTGGAGTTCCCGGTCAGGGGGTTTCTGGGCCCCTAATGAAAAACTGTTTTTT.

V gene TRBV3-1 (or the pseudogene TRBV3-2) combines with J gene TRBJ2-3; 10 bases are a match to TRBD2. Germline CDR1 is LGHDT and CDR2 is YNNKEL (reference sequence). The V segment lost 2 bases and the J segment 2 bases; nucleotides outside the gene matches: 1. The CDR3 extends over 15 amino acids. The CDR3 DNA sequence: TGTGCCAGCAGCCAACTAGCGGGGGTCACAGATACGCAGTATTTT. This codes for CASSQLAGVTDTQYF.

This clone was detected only a few times. The rearrangement joins TRBV24-1 to TRBJ2-1, with 10 bases lining up with TRBD2. This CDR3 is 16 amino acids long. In germline, CDR1 is KGHDR, CDR2 SFDVKD. V lost 5 bases to trimming and J lost 0 bases; unmatched junction nucleotides: 3. The CDR3 region has the DNA TGTGCCACCAGTGGGCCTAGCGGGGGCTCCTACAATGAGCAGTTCTTC. It yields the protein CATSGPSGGSYNEQFF.

V is TRBV9 and J is TRBJ2-1; 9 bases map to TRBD2. J gave up 0 bases and V 4 bases, and 5 bases lay outside the gene matches. The CDR3 contains 16 residues. Germline V gene lookup returns CDR1 SGDLS and CDR2 YYNGEE. CDR3 bases: TGTGCCAGCAGCAGGCTTAGCGGGAGCTCCTACAATGAGCAGTTCTTC. It is translated as CASSRLSGSSYNEQFF.

This clone appeared once. The genes are TRBV5-4 and TRBJ1-1; 9 bases align to TRBD1. Germline values: CDR1 SGHNT, CDR2 YYREEE (reference sequence). This CDR3 contains 13 residues. The ends lost 0 bases at V and 11 bases at J; junction bases unmatched: 5. The DNA for the CDR3 is TGTGCCAGCAGCTTGGACCGGGACAGGGACGCTTTCTTT. Translation: CASSLDRDRDAFF.

The chain is built from TRBV6-5 and TRBJ1-6, with D uncertain. Trimming pared 7 bases from V and 5 bases from J, leaving 15 bases between. CDR3 length equals 15 residues. CDR1 is MNHEY and CDR2 is SVGAGI in the germline V gene. The chain's CDR3 is CASMTAGLNNSPLHF. CDR3 bases: TGTGCCAGCATGACGGCGGGTTTGAATAATTCACCCCTCCACTTT.

This sequence joins TRBV6-1 and TRBJ1-4, with 7 bases identical to TRBD1. Germline CDR1 MNHNS, CDR2 SASEGT. The CDR3 is 15 residues long. The J segment lost 7 bases and the V segment lost 2 bases, leaving 7 bases of the junction unmatched. DNA for the CDR3: TGTGCCAGCAGTGAATTAGGTACAGGGGCTGAAAAACTGTTTTTT. The encoded protein is CASSELGTGAEKLFF.